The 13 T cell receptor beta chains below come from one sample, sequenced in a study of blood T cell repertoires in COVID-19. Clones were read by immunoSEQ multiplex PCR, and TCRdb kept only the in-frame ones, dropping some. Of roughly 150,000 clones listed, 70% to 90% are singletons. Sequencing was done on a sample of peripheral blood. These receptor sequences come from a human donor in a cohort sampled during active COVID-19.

CDR3: CASSSGTNLAKNIQYF. In nucleotides, the CDR3 is TGTGCCAGCTCAAGCGGGACTAACCTAGCCAAAAACATTCAGTACTTC. This chain connects TRBV18 to TRBJ2-4; the match to TRBD2 covers 7 bases. CDR3 length: 16 amino acids. From germline, CDR1 is KGHSH and CDR2 LQKENI. The ends lost 5 bases at V and 0 bases at J; junction bases unmatched: 7.

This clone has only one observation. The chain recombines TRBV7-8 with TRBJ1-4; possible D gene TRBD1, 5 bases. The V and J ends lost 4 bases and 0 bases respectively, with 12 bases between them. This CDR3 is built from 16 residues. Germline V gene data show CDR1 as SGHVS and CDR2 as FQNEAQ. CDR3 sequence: CASSSRGFPTNEKLFF. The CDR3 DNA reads TGTGCCAGCAGCTCGCGGGGGTTTCCAACTAATGAAAAACTGTTTTTT. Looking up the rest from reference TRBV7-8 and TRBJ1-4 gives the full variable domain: GAGVSQSPRYKVAKRGQDVALRCDPISGHVSLFWYQQALGQGPEFLTYFQNEAQLDKSGLPSDRFFAERPEGSVSTLKIQRTQQEDSAVYLCASSSRGFPTNEKLFFGSGTQLSVL.

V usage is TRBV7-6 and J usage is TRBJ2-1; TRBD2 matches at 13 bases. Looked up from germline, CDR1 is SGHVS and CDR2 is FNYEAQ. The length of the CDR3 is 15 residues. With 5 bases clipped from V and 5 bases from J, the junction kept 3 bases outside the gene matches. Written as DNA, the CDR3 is TGTGCCAGCAGCCGGGGACTAGCGGGGAACAATGAGCAGTTCTTC. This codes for CASSRGLAGNNEQFF. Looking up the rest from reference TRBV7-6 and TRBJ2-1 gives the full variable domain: GAGVSQSPRYKVTKRGQDVALRCDPISGHVSLYWYRQALGQGPEFLTYFNYEAQQDKSGLPNDRFSAERPEGSISTLTIQRTEQRDSAMYRCASSRGLAGNNEQFFGPGTRLTVL.

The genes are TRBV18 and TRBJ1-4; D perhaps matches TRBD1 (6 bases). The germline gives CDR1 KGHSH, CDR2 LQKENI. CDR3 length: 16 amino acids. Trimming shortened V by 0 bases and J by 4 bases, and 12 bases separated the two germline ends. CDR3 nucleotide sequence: TGTGCCAGCTCACCACCGGTAACAGGGATTAATGAAAAACTGTTTTTT. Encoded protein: CASSPPVTGINEKLFF.

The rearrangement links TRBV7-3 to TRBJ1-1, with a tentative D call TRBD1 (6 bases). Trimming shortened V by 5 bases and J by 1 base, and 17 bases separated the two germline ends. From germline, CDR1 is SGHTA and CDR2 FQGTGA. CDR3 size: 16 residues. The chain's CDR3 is CASSPRTAFRNTEAFF. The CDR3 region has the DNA TGTGCCAGCAGCCCGAGGACAGCCTTTCGGAACACTGAAGCTTTCTTT. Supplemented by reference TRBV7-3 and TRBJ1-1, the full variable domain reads GAGVSQTPSNKVTEKGKYVELRCDPISGHTALYWYRQSLGQGPEFLIYFQGTGAADDSGLPNDRFFAVRPEGSVSTLKIQRTERGDSAVYLCASSPRTAFRNTEAFFGQGTRLTVV.

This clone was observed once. The CDR3: CASSHGLAGYAGELFF. The CDR3 region has the DNA TGCGCCAGCAGCCACGGACTAGCGGGATATGCCGGGGAGCTGTTTTTT. This chain connects TRBV4-1 to TRBJ2-2, with 12 bases identical to TRBD2. The length of the CDR3 is 16 residues. J was trimmed by 6 bases and V by 3 bases; bases with no gene match: 5. Germline V gene lookup returns CDR1 MGHRA and CDR2 YSYEKL.

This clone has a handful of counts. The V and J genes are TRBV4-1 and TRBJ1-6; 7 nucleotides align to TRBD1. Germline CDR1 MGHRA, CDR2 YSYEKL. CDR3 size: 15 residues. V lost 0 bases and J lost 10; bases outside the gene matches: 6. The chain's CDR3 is CASSQETGLGSPLHF. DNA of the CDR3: TGCGCCAGCAGCCAAGAGACAGGGCTAGGATCACCCCTCCACTTT.

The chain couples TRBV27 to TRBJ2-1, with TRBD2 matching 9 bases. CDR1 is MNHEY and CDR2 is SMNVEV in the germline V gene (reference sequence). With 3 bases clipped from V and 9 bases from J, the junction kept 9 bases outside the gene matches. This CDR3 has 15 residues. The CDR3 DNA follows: TGTGCCAGCAGTTTTGGCGGGGGGGGGCGGGGTGAGCAGTTCTTC. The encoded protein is CASSFGGGGRGEQFF.

The CDR3 coding sequence is TGTGCCATCAGTGAGTCACCTGGCGGGAGGAATGAGCAGTTCTTC. It specifies CAISESPGGRNEQFF. This chain connects TRBV10-3 to TRBJ2-1; 8 bases are shared with TRBD2. V shed 0 bases, J shed 7 bases, and the junction held 5 bases outside the gene matches. The CDR3 totals 15 residues. Per germline, CDR1 ENHRY and CDR2 SYGVKD.

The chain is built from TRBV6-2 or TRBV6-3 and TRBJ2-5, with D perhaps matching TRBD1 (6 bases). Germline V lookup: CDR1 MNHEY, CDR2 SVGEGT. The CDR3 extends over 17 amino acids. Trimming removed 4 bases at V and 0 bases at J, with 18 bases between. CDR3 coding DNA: TGTGCCAGCAGTTTTTTTTGGAATTGGACAGACCAAGAGACCCAGTACTTC. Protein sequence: CASSFFWNWTDQETQYF.

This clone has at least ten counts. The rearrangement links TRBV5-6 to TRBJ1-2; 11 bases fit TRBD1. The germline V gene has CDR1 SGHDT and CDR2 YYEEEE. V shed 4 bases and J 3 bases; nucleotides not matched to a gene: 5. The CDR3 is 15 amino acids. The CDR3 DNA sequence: TGTGCCAGCAGCGTACCGGGACAGGGGGACTATGGCTACACCTTC. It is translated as CASSVPGQGDYGYTF.

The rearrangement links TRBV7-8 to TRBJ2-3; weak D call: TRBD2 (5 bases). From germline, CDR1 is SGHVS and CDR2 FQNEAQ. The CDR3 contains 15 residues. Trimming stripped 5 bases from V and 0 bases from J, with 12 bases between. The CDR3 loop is CASSNYEGSTDTQYF. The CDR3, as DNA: TGTGCCAGCAGCAACTACGAGGGCAGCACAGATACGCAGTATTTT.

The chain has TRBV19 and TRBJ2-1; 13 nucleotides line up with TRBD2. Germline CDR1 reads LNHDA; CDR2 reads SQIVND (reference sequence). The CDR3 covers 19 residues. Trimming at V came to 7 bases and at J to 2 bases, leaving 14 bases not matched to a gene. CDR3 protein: CASNTPGLAGRGTYNEQFF. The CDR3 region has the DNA TGTGCCAGTAATACACCGGGACTAGCGGGAAGGGGCACCTACAATGAGCAGTTCTTC.